Presented here are 9 T cell receptor beta chains from one specimen sequenced in a study of human T cells and chemical hapten exposure. Documented time point: patch test 1, 2 weeks after DPC sensitization. Treatment in this sample: therapeutic diphenylcyclopropenone sensitization with weekly scalp DPC. TCRdb reanalysed the RACE reads using MiXCR and keeps one entry per CDR3 protein. Of about 56,000 distinct CDR3 sequences in the sample, 9.3% were seen once. The sequenced sample was whole blood, obtained in connection with sensitization to the hapten diphenylcyclopropenone (DPC). The origin of the receptors is a woman in her 40s with alopecia areata. Some clones in this sample may be carry-over from other donors' samples.

This clonotype was counted at least ten times. The genes are TRBV3-1 and TRBJ2-7; D is ambiguous. Trimming took 4 bases from V and 5 from J, leaving 9 bases between them. Germline V gene lookup returns CDR1 LGHDT and CDR2 YNNKEL (reference sequence). The CDR3 runs 12 residues. CDR3 nucleotides: TGTGCCAGCAGCCGGGGTTTTCACGAGCAGTACTTC. Its protein product is CASSRGFHEQYF.

This clonotype has ten or more counts. The CDR3: CSARGGAGEAFF. CDR3 in DNA: TGCAGTGCTAGAGGGGGGGCCGGTGAAGCTTTCTTT. V usage is TRBV20-1 and J usage is TRBJ1-1, with D perhaps TRBD1 (6 bases). The CDR3 runs 12 residues. Germline V lookup: CDR1 DFQATT, CDR2 SNEGSKA (reference sequence). V shed 1 base and J shed 7 bases, with 10 bases lying between them.

This clonotype occurred many times. The chain links TRBV12-3 or TRBV12-4 to TRBJ1-1; 7 nucleotides align to TRBD1. V gave up 5 bases and J gave up 7 bases; unmatched junction bases: 10. The CDR3 consists of 14 residues. Here the CDR3 DNA reads TGTGCCAGCAGTCCTTACAGGGGCGCGGGTGAAGCTTTCTTT. It translates to CASSPYRGAGEAFF.

The sample holds many counts of this clonotype. The chain recombines TRBV20-1 with TRBJ2-3, with D possibly being TRBD2 (5 bases). Germline CDR1 and CDR2: DFQATT and SNEGSKA (reference sequence). The CDR3 contains 14 residues. Trimming took 3 bases from V and 0 from J, leaving 10 bases between them. CDR3 protein: CSASSGESTDTQYF. Written as DNA, the CDR3 is TGCAGTGCTAGTTCCGGGGAGAGCACAGATACGCAGTATTTT.

This clonotype came up a few times. The V and J genes are TRBV9 and TRBJ2-2; the D is unclear. This CDR3 has 13 amino acids. V lost 3 bases and J 8 bases, leaving 11 bases between the germline ends. Germline V gives CDR1 SGDLS, CDR2 YYNGEE. Written as DNA, the CDR3 is TGTGCCAGCAGCGAGAGACCGAAGGGGGAGCTGTTTTTT. Protein sequence: CASSERPKGELFF.

This clonotype was seen ten or more times. The CDR3 sequence: CASSLGSGGARRNEQFF. CDR3 sequence (DNA): TGTGCCAGCAGTTTAGGTAGCGGGGGGGCTCGGAGGAATGAGCAGTTCTTC. This chain links TRBV12-3 or TRBV12-4 with TRBJ2-1, with 11 bases lining up with TRBD2. Trimming removed 1 base from V and 7 bases from J; junction bases left unmatched: 9. The CDR3 extends over 17 amino acids.

This clonotype is a singleton in its sample. This likely comes from a read error, as the CDR3 has no conserved phenylalanine or tryptophan at its end. J is TRBJ2-3 and V is TRBV28, with TRBD2 matching over 11 bases. J was trimmed by 1 base and V by 2 bases; bases with no gene match: 5. Germline CDR1 is MDHEN and CDR2 is SYDVKM. The CDR3 extends over 17 amino acids. The chain's CDR3 is CASSLKTSGERTDTQYS. The CDR3 region has the DNA TGTGCCAGCAGTTTAAAGACTAGCGGGGAGCGCACAGATACGCAGTATTCT.

The table lists this clonotype with many counts. The chain has TRBV25-1 and TRBJ2-5; D remains unclear. The CDR3 runs to 14 residues. Trimming cost V 2 bases and J 5 bases, with 12 bases left between them. The germline V gene encodes CDR1 MGHDK and CDR2 SYGVNS. The CDR3 sequence: CASSEAARFETQYF. CDR3 bases: TGTGCCAGCAGTGAAGCCGCGAGGTTCGAGACCCAGTACTTC.

This clonotype was detected many times. This chain links TRBV7-2 with TRBJ2-7; D not resolved. Germline V lookup: CDR1 SGHTA, CDR2 FQGNSA. The length of the CDR3 is 15 residues. The ends were cut back, 1 base at V and 2 bases at J, with 12 bases in the middle. CDR3 bases: TGTGCCAGCAGCTTAGGCGCCTACCGCCCCTACGAGCAGTACTTC. It yields the protein CASSLGAYRPYEQYF.